These 27 T cell receptor beta chains originate from one sample sequenced in a study of vaccination and CD4 T cells after COVID-19. Cultured CD4+ T cells had their DNA profiled by the Oncomine TCR Beta short-read assay. TCRdb independently ran MiXCR on the PCR reads; one entry per CDR3 protein. Of more than 20,000 distinct CDR3 sequences detected, under 80% appear once; the ten largest clones hold roughly 8.7%. Regarding treatment: 10-day PBMC culture with coronavirus spike peptide pools or control peptides (ViraFEST assay). The antigens for these receptors are not known. Sequencing used CD4+ T cells from blood, cultured in vitro. Receptors originate from a human donor who had recovered from COVID-19.

The chain joins TRBV4-3 to TRBJ1-1, with D perhaps matching TRBD1 (6 bases). V was clipped by 4 bases and J by 1 base, with 13 bases between them. Germline V lookup: CDR1 LGHNA, CDR2 YSLEER. The CDR3 covers 15 residues. CDR3 loop: CASSRAGQRNTEAFF. The DNA of the CDR3 is TGCGCCAGCAGCCGTGCCGGACAGAGGAACACTGAAGCTTTCTTT.

The rearrangement joins TRBV6-4 to TRBJ1-2; possible D gene TRBD1, 5 bases. Trimming pared 3 bases from V and 8 bases from J, leaving 19 bases between. Germline V CDR1 and CDR2: MRHNA, SNTAGT. This CDR3 has 15 residues. CDR3 DNA sequence: TGTGCCAGCAGTGAAGGGTTCGGGACCGGCTGGGGCTACACCTTC. Translation gives CASSEGFGTGWGYTF.

This clonotype was picked up one time. This chain uses TRBV20-1 with TRBJ2-5; 9 bases are shared with TRBD2. The CDR3 extends over 14 amino acids. Germline V gives CDR1 DFQATT, CDR2 SNEGSKA (reference sequence). V lost 2 bases and J lost 2; bases outside the gene matches: 3. The CDR3 spells CSARRAGGQETQYF. CDR3 sequence (DNA): TGCAGTGCTAGAAGAGCGGGAGGTCAAGAGACCCAGTACTTC.

V usage is TRBV29-1 and J usage is TRBJ1-5; no definite D call. Deletions cut 4 bases from V and 4 bases from J, with 11 bases between. CDR3 length: 13 residues. CDR1 and CDR2 (germline): SQVTM, ANQGSEA. The CDR3 reads CSVAQTGNQPQHF. The CDR3 DNA follows: TGCAGCGTTGCTCAAACGGGGAATCAGCCCCAGCATTTT.

This rearrangement joins TRBV6-2 or TRBV6-3 to TRBJ2-2, with TRBD1 identical over 8 bases. Germline V gene data show CDR1 as MNHEY and CDR2 as SVGEGT. J was trimmed by 8 bases and V by 6 bases; bases with no gene match: 8. This CDR3 comprises 14 residues. The CDR3 region is CASRAGGASGELFF. CDR3 coding DNA: TGTGCCAGCAGAGCAGGGGGCGCTTCGGGGGAGCTGTTTTTT.

The chain recombines TRBV5-8 with TRBJ1-6, with 10 bases that match TRBD1. Germline V gene data show CDR1 as SGHTS and CDR2 as YDEGEE. The CDR3 runs to 15 residues. Losses at the gene ends were 0 bases for V and 7 bases for J; bases not matched to a gene: 1. In nucleotides, the CDR3 is TGTGCCAGCAGCTTGGCGGGACAGGGGAATTCACCCCTCCACTTT. This gives the protein CASSLAGQGNSPLHF.

J is TRBJ2-2 and V is TRBV11-2; D is perhaps TRBD1 or TRBD2 (7 bases each). Germline V lookup: CDR1 SGHAT, CDR2 FQNNGV. V dropped 2 bases and J dropped 5 bases, with 18 bases sitting between them. CDR3 length: 17 residues. The CDR3 protein is CASSLQQGGGWTGELFF. The CDR3, as DNA: TGTGCCAGCAGCTTACAGCAGGGGGGAGGGTGGACCGGGGAGCTGTTTTTT.

The table lists this clonotype with a count of one. The V and J genes are TRBV19 and TRBJ1-5; TRBD1 is a possible D gene (6 bases). This CDR3 spans 16 amino acids. The germline CDR1 and CDR2 sequences are LNHDA and SQIVND (reference sequence). The germline V and J ends were trimmed by 6 bases and 1 base, with 16 bases remaining between them. CDR3 sequence: CASRINRVRSNQPQHF. The CDR3 nucleotides read TGTGCCAGTAGGATTAACAGGGTTCGGAGCAATCAGCCCCAGCATTTT.

The chain has TRBV19 and TRBJ2-5, with D perhaps matching TRBD1 or TRBD2 (5 bases each). Germline-derived CDR1 and CDR2 are LNHDA and SQIVND (reference sequence). The CDR3 consists of 16 residues. The ends were cut back, 5 bases at V and 0 bases at J, with 16 bases in the middle. CDR3 amino acids: CASSPQTRGYQETQYF. CDR3 DNA sequence: TGTGCCAGTAGTCCCCAGACCCGGGGCTACCAAGAGACCCAGTACTTC.

The rearrangement uses TRBV11-2 and TRBJ2-7; D is ambiguous. V lost 3 bases to trimming and J lost 5 bases, with 17 bases between them. The CDR3 has 15 amino acids. CDR1 and CDR2 (germline): SGHAT, FQNNGV. The CDR3, as DNA: TGTGCCAGCAGCTTCGCAAAGGGTCTGACGAACGAGCAGTACTTC. Its protein product is CASSFAKGLTNEQYF.

The J gene is TRBJ1-2, the V gene TRBV6-1; possible D gene TRBD1, 5 bases. The CDR3 is made up of 16 amino acids. CDR1 is MNHNS and CDR2 is SASEGT in the germline V gene. The V end was cut by 7 bases, the J end by 0 bases, with 18 bases between. The CDR3 protein is CASTPRWDGTNYGYTF. The CDR3 DNA follows: TGTGCCAGCACTCCACGGTGGGACGGAACTAACTATGGCTACACCTTC.

Judged by abundance, this clonotype is large (0.1 to 1%). This rearrangement joins TRBV7-2 to TRBJ1-6, with a tentative D call TRBD1 (6 bases). V was pared by 5 bases and J by 5 bases, with 16 bases between. CDR1 SGHTA and CDR2 FQGNSA come from the germline V gene. This CDR3 is 16 amino acids long. The CDR3 loop is CASSIQTRGHNSPLHF. The CDR3 nucleotides are TGTGCCAGCAGCATCCAGACCCGGGGGCATAATTCACCCCTCCACTTT.

This clonotype occurred a few times. This chain joins TRBV6-1 and TRBJ1-5; a weak D match, TRBD1 (6 bases). V was clipped by 4 bases and J by 3 bases, with 13 bases between them. This CDR3 region has 15 residues. Per germline, CDR1 MNHNS and CDR2 SASEGT. The CDR3 loop reads CASSAETGINQPQHF. In DNA form, the CDR3 reads TGTGCCAGCAGTGCGGAGACAGGTATCAATCAGCCCCAGCATTTT.

The V gene is TRBV7-8, the J gene TRBJ1-1, with D tentatively TRBD1 (5 bases). Germline V lookup: CDR1 SGHVS, CDR2 FQNEAQ. The CDR3 has 13 residues. V was pared by 5 bases and J by 5 bases, with 12 bases between. The CDR3 here is CASSPPWGTEAFF. The CDR3 DNA is TGTGCCAGCAGCCCGCCATGGGGGACTGAAGCTTTCTTT.

The chain combines TRBV28 with TRBJ1-2; 7 nucleotides agree with TRBD1. J gave up 8 bases and V 8 bases, and 14 bases lay outside the gene matches. The CDR3 length is 14 residues. Germline loops: CDR1 MDHEN, CDR2 SYDVKM. The CDR3 DNA reads as TGTGCCAGCGGTCCAGGGGGTTTGGGTCGCGGCTACACCTTC. Its translation is CASGPGGLGRGYTF.

The chain has TRBV10-3 and TRBJ2-7, with D maybe TRBD2 (6 bases). Germline V lookup: CDR1 ENHRY, CDR2 SYGVKD. The CDR3 has 13 residues. V was pared by 7 bases and J by 3 bases, with 13 bases between. For the CDR3, the DNA is TGTGCCATCAAAGGGAGGTCAAACTACGAGCAGTACTTC. This gives the protein CAIKGRSNYEQYF.

The chain employs TRBV28 and TRBJ1-5; TRBD1 is a possible D gene (6 bases). CDR1 and CDR2 (germline): MDHEN, SYDVKM. V was cut by 3 bases and J by 2 bases, with 11 bases left in between. This CDR3 contains 15 residues. The CDR3 DNA sequence: TGTGCCAGCAGTTTCGCACAGGGTGGCAATCAGCCCCAGCATTTT. Its protein product is CASSFAQGGNQPQHF.

This chain joins TRBV12-3 or TRBV12-4 and TRBJ2-3; D remains ambiguous. With 5 bases removed from V and 2 bases from J, the gap between germline ends came to 11 bases. This CDR3 has 14 residues. CDR3 residues: CASSDGRITDTQYF. The CDR3 bases are TGTGCCAGCAGTGATGGACGGATCACAGATACGCAGTATTTT.

The V call is TRBV2, the J call TRBJ1-6, with D uncertain. Germline V gives CDR1 SNHLY, CDR2 FYNNEI. Deletions cut 6 bases from V and 1 base from J, with 7 bases between. The CDR3 is 14 amino acids. CDR3: CASREESYNSPLHF. CDR3 nucleotides: TGTGCCAGCAGGGAGGAATCCTATAATTCACCCCTCCACTTT.

V gene TRBV14 combines with J gene TRBJ1-2; unclear D gene. The CDR3 length is 13 residues. Germline V gene lookup returns CDR1 SGHDN and CDR2 FVKESK. Trimming left V 4 bases short and J 7 bases short, with 13 bases between. CDR3 in DNA: TGTGCCAGCAGCCCTGTCTCGGAAGGTGGCTACACCTTC. Its protein product is CASSPVSEGGYTF.

The chain has TRBV12-3 or TRBV12-4 and TRBJ2-1; perhaps TRBD1 as D (5 bases). The end of the DNA is better explained by TRBJ2-7, so the J call may be wrong. The CDR3 extends over 14 amino acids. Written as DNA, the CDR3 is TGTGCCAGCAGTTTAGTGGGCGTTAGGGGCGAGCAGTACTTC. Protein: CASSLVGVRGEQYF.

The chain has TRBV20-1 and TRBJ2-7; 8 nucleotides match TRBD2. This CDR3 is built from 12 residues. V trimming: 3 bases; J trimming: 6 bases; junction bases outside the gene matches: 4. Germline lookup yields CDR1 DFQATT and CDR2 SNEGSKA (reference sequence). The CDR3 sequence: CSARAGGREQYF. The CDR3 DNA reads TGCAGTGCTAGGGCGGGAGGTCGCGAGCAGTACTTC.

This chain joins TRBV6-1 and TRBJ2-2; 8 nucleotides align to TRBD2. The J segment lost 3 bases and the V segment lost 7 bases, leaving 4 bases of the junction unmatched. Germline lookup yields CDR1 MNHNS and CDR2 SASEGT. The CDR3 is 14 amino acids. The CDR3 sequence is CASMTGGHTGELFF. DNA of the CDR3: TGTGCCAGCATGACGGGAGGGCACACCGGGGAGCTGTTTTTT.

A few counts support this clonotype. V usage is TRBV24-1 and J usage is TRBJ1-2; D remains ambiguous. The CDR3 totals 14 residues. The germline V gene has CDR1 KGHDR and CDR2 SFDVKD. Trimming removed 7 bases at V and 6 bases at J, with 17 bases between. Written as DNA, the CDR3 is TGTGCCACCAGCCAGACACCCGCGTTGAATGGCTACACCTTC. Translation gives CATSQTPALNGYTF.

The rearrangement links TRBV11-2 to TRBJ2-2; 13 positions agree with TRBD2. The CDR3 sequence is 16 residues long. Germline assignment: CDR1 SGHAT and CDR2 FQNNGV. The V gene end was trimmed by 3 bases and the J gene end by 4 bases; junction bases not matched to a gene: 2. CDR3 DNA: TGTGCCAGCAGCTTCGGGACTAGCGGGACCACCGGGGAGCTGTTTTTT. Translating it yields CASSFGTSGTTGELFF. Supplemented by reference TRBV11-2 and TRBJ2-2, the full variable domain reads EAGVAQSPRYKIIEKRQSVAFWCNPISGHATLYWYQQILGQGPKLLIQFQNNGVVDDSQLPKDRFSAERLKGVDSTLKIQPAKLEDSAVYLCASSFGTSGTTGELFFGEGSRLTVL.

In DNA, the CDR3 is TGTGCCTGGAGGCCCGGGACTCCCCAAGAGACCCAGTACTTC. This encodes CAWRPGTPQETQYF. The V gene is TRBV30, the J gene TRBJ2-5; D is possibly TRBD2 (6 bases). V was cut by 3 bases and J by 1 base, with 12 bases left in between. The CDR3 loop spans 14 amino acids. Germline V gene sequence: CDR1 GTSNPN, CDR2 SVGIG (reference sequence).

This clonotype was seen a few times. The chain couples TRBV7-3 to TRBJ2-5, with a weak D call TRBD1 (5 bases). The germline V gene has CDR1 SGHTA and CDR2 FQGTGA. This CDR3 spans 13 amino acids. V was shortened by 5 bases and J by 2 bases, with 9 bases between the two germline ends. The chain's CDR3 is CASSTHRQETQYF. Written as DNA, the CDR3 is TGTGCCAGCAGCACGCACAGGCAAGAGACCCAGTACTTC.